One and the same sample provided the 16 T cell receptor beta chains below, sequenced in a study of regulatory T cells in long-lasting Graves disease. Noted time point: newly diagnosed GD, antithyroid drugs for less than 3 months. The authors made the TCR library using RNA they extracted from PBMCs. To make TCR beta libraries, researchers used iRepertoire HTBI primers and Arm-PCR of CDR3 regions. MiXCR was run by TCRdb on the multiplex PCR reads, yielding one entry per CDR3 protein. Among roughly 420,000 distinct CDR3 sequences listed, about a sixth were seen once. The data also belong to a second study, concerning T cells in Graves' hyperthyroidism and ophthalmopathy.

The sequenced sample was peripheral blood mononuclear cells (PBMCs), obtained at new diagnosis, from a patient treated with antithyroid drugs. The source is a woman in her thirties with Graves disease.

This clonotype was seen repeatedly, ten times or more. The rearrangement uses TRBV13 and TRBJ1-4; no clear D gene. Trimming took off 5 bases at V and 8 bases at J, with 15 bases between the two ends. The CDR3 consists of 14 residues. Germline CDR1 reads PRHDT; CDR2 reads FYEKMQ (reference sequence). For the CDR3, the DNA is TGTGCCAGCAGCCCAGCAGAGTCTCGGGAAAAACTGTTTTTT. Amino acid sequence: CASSPAESREKLFF.

There are a few counts of this clonotype. The J gene is TRBJ2-3, the V gene TRBV4-3, with 8 bases lining up with TRBD2. Looked up from germline, CDR1 is LGHNA and CDR2 is YSLEER. This CDR3 has 14 residues. V was clipped by 2 bases and J by 5 bases; unmatched bases: 3. The CDR3 DNA sequence: TGCGCCAGCAGCCAACTAGCGGGTGGAGATACGCAGTATTTT. This sequence encodes CASSQLAGGDTQYF.

This clonotype was counted at least ten times. The chain joins TRBV28 to TRBJ1-2; possibly TRBD1 for D (5 bases). The ends were cut back, 6 bases at V and 5 bases at J, with 22 bases in the middle. The CDR3 runs to 16 residues. Germline V gene data show CDR1 as MDHEN and CDR2 as SYDVKM. The CDR3 loop is CASRIIRDSRAYGYTF. DNA of the CDR3: TGTGCCAGCAGAATAATCCGGGACTCCCGGGCGTATGGCTACACCTTC.

J is TRBJ2-6 and V is TRBV12-3 or TRBV12-4; a possible D gene is TRBD1 (5 bases). V lost 5 bases and J lost 0, with 20 bases in between. The CDR3 has 19 residues. The CDR3: CASSGKQAFFTSGANVLTF. The CDR3 DNA follows: TGTGCCAGCAGTGGTAAACAGGCTTTTTTCACCTCTGGGGCCAACGTCCTGACTTTC.

Worth noting for this clonotype: One end of the junction does not line up with germline, which may come from a read error. The rearrangement joins TRBV11-2 to TRBJ2-7; either TRBD1 or TRBD2 may fit D (5 bases each). Germline assignment: CDR1 SGHAT and CDR2 FQNNGV. The CDR3 contains 16 residues. The CDR3 DNA follows: TGTGCCAGCAGCTCCGGGACCTCTAAAAGCTCCTACAAGCAGTACTTC. Translated: CASSSGTSKSSYKQYF.

This clonotype has ten or more counts. The chain carries TRBV2 and TRBJ2-1; D call uncertain. The length of the CDR3 is 15 residues. From germline, CDR1 is SNHLY and CDR2 FYNNEI. V lost 3 bases, J lost 4 bases, and 13 bases lay in between. CDR3 nucleotide sequence: TGTGCCAGCAGTGAGGTCCAGATTCGATACAATGAGCAGTTCTTC. It translates to CASSEVQIRYNEQFF.

Worth noting for this clonotype: The junction does not match germline at one end; this may be a read error. The rearrangement links TRBV20-1 to TRBJ1-2; tentatively, D is TRBD1 (5 bases). Germline CDR1 DFQATT, CDR2 SNEGSKA (reference sequence). The CDR3 runs 13 residues. This CDR3 reads CSARVRRDFGVGF. CDR3 nucleotides: TGCAGTGCTAGAGTCCGGCGGGACTTTGGGGTGGGCTTC.

On this clonotype: One base away lies a much larger clone, so this may be a sequencing read error. The chain couples TRBV6-1 to TRBJ2-7, with D possibly being TRBD2 (6 bases). Germline V gene lookup returns CDR1 MNHNS and CDR2 SASEGT. There are 13 residues in the CDR3. The CDR3: CASRVSGTYERYF. CDR3 sequence (DNA): TGTGCCAGCAGGGTTAGCGGCACCTACGAGCGGTACTTC.

This clonotype was detected many times. This chain uses TRBV13 with TRBJ2-2; no clear D gene. Germline V lookup: CDR1 PRHDT, CDR2 FYEKMQ (reference sequence). Trimming took 5 bases from V and 7 from J, leaving 11 bases between them. The CDR3 length is 13 residues. As DNA, the CDR3 is TGTGCCAGCAGCCGGGCCCTGCGCGGGGAGCTGTTTTTT. Translating gives CASSRALRGELFF.

The chain joins TRBV7-9 to TRBJ1-3; 7 nucleotides line up with TRBD1. The CDR3 has 17 residues. V lost 4 bases, J lost 0 bases, and 9 bases stayed unmatched. Germline CDR1 and CDR2: SEHNR and FQNEAQ (reference sequence). The CDR3 region has the DNA TGTGCCAGCAGCTCACGCCCCAGGGGGAGCTCTGGAAACACCATATATTTT. Amino acid sequence: CASSSRPRGSSGNTIYF.

This chain joins TRBV6-9 and TRBJ1-2; D gene uncertain. Between the trimmed V and J ends, which lost 4 bases and 7 bases, there was a span of 22 bases. CDR3 size: 16 residues. Germline values: CDR1 MNHGY, CDR2 SVAAGI. CDR3 nucleotide sequence: TGTGCCAGCAGTTCCCTCGTGAAGGGTTTTGATGCTGGCTACACCTTC. This encodes CASSSLVKGFDAGYTF.

This clonotype was recorded a few times. The chain uses TRBV7-9 and TRBJ1-1; tentative D call: TRBD1 (6 bases). Germline values: CDR1 SEHNR, CDR2 FQNEAQ (reference sequence). The CDR3 is made up of 15 amino acids. Trimming cost V 2 bases and J 1 base, with 11 bases left between them. CDR3: CASSLFGGENTEAFF. As DNA, the CDR3 is TGTGCCAGCAGCTTATTTGGGGGCGAGAACACTGAAGCTTTCTTT.

Concerning this clonotype itself: A much larger clone sits a single nucleotide away, making a read error possible. This chain links TRBV2 with TRBJ2-3; TRBD2 aligns across 8 bases. CDR1 and CDR2 from the germline V gene are SNHLY and FYNNEI. This CDR3 has 16 residues. V was pared by 6 bases and J by 4 bases, with 12 bases of the junction left unmatched. Written as DNA, the CDR3 is TGTGCCAGCAGCACCGGTAGCGGGATCCAGGCAGATACGCAGTATTTT. Its protein is CASSTGSGIQADTQYF.

The rearrangement joins TRBV10-3 to TRBJ1-5; D remains ambiguous. V was cut by 3 bases and J by 1 base, with 7 bases left in between. The CDR3 totals 14 residues. The V gene's germline CDR1 is ENHRY and CDR2 SYGVKD. The CDR3 reads CAISDSGSNQPQHF. CDR3 in DNA: TGTGCCATCAGTGACTCGGGAAGCAATCAGCCCCAGCATTTT.

Only a few counts were recorded for this clonotype. The chain uses TRBV7-9 and TRBJ1-1; tentatively, D is TRBD1 (5 bases). The V and J ends lost 3 bases and 8 bases respectively, with 7 bases between them. Germline CDR1 reads SEHNR; CDR2 reads FQNEAQ (reference sequence). The CDR3 covers 11 residues. The CDR3 DNA sequence: TGTGCCAGCAGCTTTACAGGAGAAGCTTTCTTT. Translated: CASSFTGEAFF.

Note on this clonotype: This may stem from a read error, because a much larger clone lies one nucleotide away. The rearrangement joins TRBV2 to TRBJ2-7, with D maybe TRBD1 (6 bases). This CDR3 region has 14 residues. The germline gives CDR1 SNHLY, CDR2 FYNNEI. Trimming cost V 4 bases and J 6 bases, with 16 bases left between them. The CDR3 protein is CASSGGTRGSEQYF. The CDR3 DNA is TGTGCCAGCAGTGGTGGGACGAGGGGGAGCGAGCAGTACTTC.